These 28 T cell receptor beta chains were sequenced from one sample in a study of T cell changes during pregnancy in multiple sclerosis (dated by TCRdb to between 2019 and 2020). Libraries were made using the immunoSEQ multiplex PCR assay. Held by TCRdb, this immuneACCESS table contains in-frame sequences only and omits some clones. Under half of the omission traces to an unresolved V gene where checked; the cause of the rest is unknown. Recorded for this sample are more than 45,000 clones; 94% of them occurred a single time. In total, the top ten clones hold about 0.5% of the sample. The sequences come from CD4+ T cells from peripheral blood mononuclear cells, collected in the second trimester of pregnancy. The receptors were sampled from a female donor with multiple sclerosis, enrolled in a pregnancy study.

The gene calls are TRBV10-3 and TRBJ2-5; 12 bases are shared with TRBD1. V dropped 6 bases and J dropped 7; count of bases not matched to a gene: 12. Germline V lookup: CDR1 ENHRY, CDR2 SYGVKD. The CDR3 loop spans 16 amino acids. The CDR3 loop is CAISDSGTGGIGTQYF. The CDR3 DNA is TGTGCCATCAGCGACTCCGGGACAGGGGGCATAGGGACCCAGTACTTC.

The rearrangement links TRBV10-3 to TRBJ1-5; the match to TRBD1 covers 11 bases. Germline assignment: CDR1 ENHRY and CDR2 SYGVKD. CDR3 size: 15 residues. V gave up 6 bases and J gave up 6 bases; unmatched junction bases: 7. The CDR3 protein is CAIRGDRGNGQPQHF. The DNA of the CDR3 is TGTGCCATCAGAGGGGACAGGGGGAATGGTCAGCCCCAGCATTTT.

The rearrangement joins TRBV20-1 to TRBJ2-5, with 7 bases fitting TRBD2. Trimming cost V 6 bases and J 5 bases; bases outside gene matches: 3. Germline-derived CDR1 and CDR2 are DFQATT and SNEGSKA (reference sequence). The CDR3 is 11 amino acids. The CDR3 nucleotides read TGCAGTGCGGTGGGAGGGGAGACCCAGTACTTC. Its protein product is CSAVGGETQYF.

This chain uses TRBV19 with TRBJ1-1; D gene ambiguous. There are 14 residues in the CDR3. V was cut by 3 bases and J by 4 bases, with 12 bases left in between. Germline values: CDR1 LNHDA, CDR2 SQIVND (reference sequence). CDR3 in DNA: TGTGCCAGTAGTATTAGTGTCAGCGGCACTGAAGCTTTCTTT. It yields the protein CASSISVSGTEAFF.

This chain joins TRBV30 and TRBJ1-4; 8 nucleotides align to TRBD1. CDR3 length: 12 residues. The germline V gene encodes CDR1 GTSNPN and CDR2 SVGIG (reference sequence). With V trimmed by 5 bases and J by 7 bases, 3 bases remained unmatched. CDR3 protein: CAWGTGAEKLFF. Here the CDR3 DNA reads TGTGCCTGGGGGACAGGAGCTGAAAAACTGTTTTTT.

This chain joins TRBV5-6 and TRBJ2-3; possible D gene TRBD2, 6 bases. Germline V gives CDR1 SGHDT, CDR2 YYEEEE. Trimming removed 4 bases at V and 2 bases at J, with 14 bases between. The CDR3 has 15 amino acids. CDR3 in amino acids: CASSGGLGDTDTQYF. The CDR3 nucleotides are TGTGCCAGCAGCGGGGGACTCGGAGACACAGATACGCAGTATTTT.

This chain joins TRBV7-3 and TRBJ2-3; D is possibly TRBD1 (6 bases). This CDR3 region has 17 residues. Germline CDR1 SGHTA, CDR2 FQGTGA. V was cut by 0 bases and J by 0 bases, with 13 bases left in between. In DNA form, the CDR3 reads TGTGCCAGCAGCTTAACACGGAACAGGGTAAGCACAGATACGCAGTATTTT. Translating gives CASSLTRNRVSTDTQYF.

This clone was observed a single time. The V gene is TRBV18, the J gene TRBJ2-7; D is possibly TRBD2 (6 bases). V dropped 6 bases and J dropped 6 bases, with 15 bases sitting between them. This CDR3 region has 13 residues. Germline V gene sequence: CDR1 KGHSH, CDR2 LQKENI. The CDR3 nucleotides are TGTGCCAGCTCCCCGGGGGTGGGGAGCGAGCAGTACTTC. Encoded protein: CASSPGVGSEQYF.

V and J are TRBV21-1 and TRBJ2-7; the DNA was not compared with TRBD1, the D call given in the table. TRBV21-1 is a known pseudogene. The CDR3 sequence is 15 residues long. CDR3 region: CASSSRRGSSYEQYF. In DNA, the CDR3 is TGTGCCAGCAGTTCAAGAAGGGGAAGCTCCTACGAGCAGTACTTC.

This sequence joins TRBV7-3 and TRBJ1-1; no clear D gene. CDR1 is SGHTA and CDR2 is FQGTGA in the germline V gene. CDR3 length: 11 amino acids. Trimming cost V 6 bases and J 5 bases, with 7 bases left between them. The CDR3 nucleotides are TGTGCCAGCAGGGGAGGAACTGAAGCTTTCTTT. Translating gives CASRGGTEAFF.

The table lists this clone with a few counts. The chain recombines TRBV25-1 with TRBJ1-6, with 7 bases lining up with TRBD1. The CDR3 runs 15 residues. Trimming at V came to 4 bases and at J to 5 bases, leaving 5 bases not matched to a gene. The germline gives CDR1 MGHDK, CDR2 SYGVNS. CDR3 loop: CASSVGGQNNSPLHF. In nucleotides, the CDR3 is TGTGCCAGCAGTGTCGGGGGACAGAATAATTCACCCCTCCACTTT. Using reference TRBV25-1 and TRBJ1-6 for the parts outside the CDR3, the full variable domain is EADIYQTPRYLVIGTGKKITLECSQTMGHDKMYWYQQDPGMELHLIHYSYGVNSTEKGDLSSESTVSRIRTEHFPLTLESARPSHTSQYLCASSVGGQNNSPLHFGNGTRLTVT.

This clone has just one count. The chain combines TRBV9 with TRBJ2-3; 7 bases line up with TRBD1. V gave up 1 base and J gave up 6 bases; unmatched junction bases: 11. The CDR3 sequence is 16 residues long. Germline V CDR1 and CDR2: SGDLS, YYNGEE. This chain's CDR3 is CASSVRETGTGDTQYF. The CDR3 DNA is TGTGCCAGCAGCGTAAGGGAGACAGGGACGGGCGATACGCAGTATTTT.

The chain couples TRBV7-2 to TRBJ1-3; weak D call: TRBD1 (5 bases). V was cut by 4 bases and J by 0 bases, with 10 bases left in between. CDR1 and CDR2 (germline): SGHTA, FQGNSA. The CDR3 has 15 residues. The CDR3 loop is CASSSTDFSGNTIYF. CDR3 sequence (DNA): TGTGCCAGCAGCTCGACAGATTTCTCTGGAAACACCATATATTTT.

The rearrangement uses TRBV2 and TRBJ1-5; D unclear. The CDR3 covers 16 residues. Germline loops: CDR1 SNHLY, CDR2 FYNNEI. Trimming cost V 5 bases and J 0 bases, with 14 bases left between them. The CDR3 bases are TGTGCCAGCAGTCGCCGGGATCGTGATAGCAATCAGCCCCAGCATTTT. It specifies CASSRRDRDSNQPQHF.

The chain is built from TRBV29-1 and TRBJ2-7; possibly TRBD2 for D (6 bases). V was trimmed by 3 bases and J by 8 bases, leaving 14 bases between them. The germline gives CDR1 SQVTM, CDR2 ANQGSEA. The CDR3 is made up of 12 amino acids. Written as DNA, the CDR3 is TGCAGCGTTGAGGAGGGCCCTAGCAAGCAGTACTTC. Its protein product is CSVEEGPSKQYF.

The chain employs TRBV5-3 and TRBJ2-7; a possible D gene is TRBD1 (5 bases). TRBV5-3 is an ORF, with its function uncertain. V was clipped by 6 bases and J by 6 bases, with 16 bases between them. This CDR3 region has 13 residues. The CDR3 DNA follows: TGTGCCAGAAAGTTGCTGGGGCTCGGCGAGCAGTACTTC. Amino acids: CARKLLGLGEQYF.

This rearrangement joins TRBV5-1 to TRBJ1-6; 12 bases are shared with TRBD1. The CDR3 loop spans 18 amino acids. CDR1 is SGHRS, CDR2 YFSETQ, per germline. V shed 3 bases, J shed 7 bases, and the junction held 11 bases outside the gene matches. CDR3 residues: CASSSRPAGTGGNSPLHF. The CDR3 DNA sequence: TGCGCCAGCAGCTCGCGTCCTGCCGGGACAGGGGGCAATTCACCCCTCCACTTT.

This clone was recorded only once. CDR3 residues: CASSSPLRHGAWQFF. The CDR3 nucleotides read TGTGCCAGCAGCTCCCCTCTCCGCCATGGGGCTTGGCAGTTCTTC. The genes are TRBV7-8 and TRBJ2-1; D might be TRBD1 (5 bases). This CDR3 comprises 15 residues. V was pared by 4 bases and J by 12 bases, with 22 bases between. Germline CDR1 and CDR2: SGHVS and FQNEAQ.

The chain combines TRBV7-2 with TRBJ2-4; no clear D gene. The V end was cut by 5 bases, the J end by 0 bases, with 17 bases between. Germline V gene lookup returns CDR1 SGHTA and CDR2 FQGNSA. This CDR3 contains 17 residues. The CDR3 region has the DNA TGTGCCAGCAGCCTGACCAATGACATACTAGCCAAAAACATTCAGTACTTC. Protein: CASSLTNDILAKNIQYF. Complete variable domain (other parts from reference TRBV7-2 and TRBJ2-4): GAGVSQSPSNKVTEKGKDVELRCDPISGHTALYWYRQSLGQGLEFLIYFQGNSAPDKSGLPSDRFSAERTGGSVSTLTIQRTQQEDSAVYLCASSLTNDILAKNIQYFGAGTRLSVL.

The V gene is TRBV5-4, the J gene TRBJ1-2; D is unresolved. The CDR3 is 17 residues long. Per germline, CDR1 SGHNT and CDR2 YYREEE (reference sequence). Trimming took off 6 bases at V and 4 bases at J, with 25 bases between the two ends. The CDR3 sequence: CASISGSAPGASYGYTF. The CDR3 nucleotides read TGTGCCAGCATCAGCGGTTCGGCACCAGGAGCTTCCTATGGCTACACCTTC. Combining the CDR3 with reference TRBV5-4 and TRBJ1-2 gives the whole variable domain ETGVTQSPTHLIKTRGQQVTLRCSSQSGHNTVSWYQQALGQGPQFIFQYYREEENGRGNFPPRFSGLQFPNYSSELNVNALELDDSALYLCASISGSAPGASYGYTFGSGTRLTVV.

The genes are TRBV2 and TRBJ2-5; weak D call: TRBD2 (7 bases). The CDR3 is 13 amino acids. Germline CDR1 reads SNHLY; CDR2 reads FYNNEI. V was cut by 7 bases and J by 4 bases, with 13 bases left in between. This chain's CDR3 is CASNGGGGETQYF. The CDR3, as DNA: TGTGCCAGCAATGGAGGGGGGGGAGAGACCCAGTACTTC. Full variable domain (rest looked up from reference TRBV2 and TRBJ2-5): EPEVTQTPSHQVTQMGQEVILRCVPISNHLYFYWYRQILGQKVEFLVSFYNNEISEKSEIFDDQFSVERPDGSNFTLKIRSTKLEDSAMYFCASNGGGGETQYFGPGTRLLVL.

The V gene is TRBV7-3, the J gene TRBJ2-7; weak D call: TRBD1 (6 bases). Germline CDR1 is SGHTA and CDR2 is FQGTGA. The CDR3 has 15 amino acids. Trimming took off 0 bases at V and 5 bases at J, with 14 bases between the two ends. In nucleotides, the CDR3 is TGTGCCAGCAGCTTAACGGGGGCGTCGGGTGACGAGCAGTACTTC. Its translation: CASSLTGASGDEQYF. Looking up the rest from reference TRBV7-3 and TRBJ2-7 gives the full variable domain: GAGVSQTPSNKVTEKGKYVELRCDPISGHTALYWYRQSLGQGPEFLIYFQGTGAADDSGLPNDRFFAVRPEGSVSTLKIQRTERGDSAVYLCASSLTGASGDEQYFGPGTRLTVT.

This clone was observed once. The V call is TRBV19, the J call TRBJ2-1; 10 bases map to TRBD2. CDR1 LNHDA and CDR2 SQIVND come from the germline V gene (reference sequence). V gave up 5 bases and J gave up 8 bases; unmatched junction bases: 15. The CDR3 consists of 17 residues. In nucleotides, the CDR3 is TGTGCCAGTAGTGGAGAACTAGCGGGACGCCCCCGACATGAGCAGTTCTTC. It yields the protein CASSGELAGRPRHEQFF.

The chain carries TRBV4-3 and TRBJ2-5; the D gene is possibly TRBD1 (5 bases). Trimming left V 0 bases short and J 3 bases short, with 8 bases between. The V gene's germline CDR1 is LGHNA and CDR2 YSLEER. The CDR3 has 14 amino acids. CDR3 in DNA: TGCGCCAGCAGCCAAGATTTCAGGGAAGAGACCCAGTACTTC. Translated, it gives CASSQDFREETQYF.

This chain links TRBV7-3 with TRBJ2-3; D possibly corresponds to TRBD2 (6 bases). Trimming removed 6 bases at V and 2 bases at J, with 12 bases between. Per the germline V gene, CDR1 is SGHTA and CDR2 is FQGTGA. CDR3 size: 14 residues. In DNA, the CDR3 is TGTGCCAGCAGTTCGGGACTCCCCACAGATACGCAGTATTTT. As protein: CASSSGLPTDTQYF. The full variable domain, rest sourced from reference TRBV7-3 and TRBJ2-3, is GAGVSQTPSNKVTEKGKYVELRCDPISGHTALYWYRQSLGQGPEFLIYFQGTGAADDSGLPNDRFFAVRPEGSVSTLKIQRTERGDSAVYLCASSSGLPTDTQYFGPGTRLTVL.

The chain is built from TRBV19 and TRBJ1-2; 8 nucleotides match TRBD1. The germline V gene encodes CDR1 LNHDA and CDR2 SQIVND (reference sequence). V lost 3 bases and J lost 4; bases outside the gene matches: 10. CDR3 size: 16 residues. The CDR3 DNA sequence: TGTGCCAGTAGTATTACCTTCAGGGGGCCAGTCTATGGCTACACCTTC. This translates into CASSITFRGPVYGYTF.

The J gene is TRBJ1-5, the V gene TRBV7-2; TRBD1 matches at 7 bases. Germline lookup yields CDR1 SGHTA and CDR2 FQGNSA. With 5 bases clipped from V and 5 bases from J, the junction kept 6 bases outside the gene matches. The CDR3 length is 14 residues. CDR3 amino acids: CASSQRTGDQPQHF. CDR3 coding DNA: TGTGCCAGCAGCCAACGGACAGGTGATCAGCCCCAGCATTTT.

The chain uses TRBV4-2 and TRBJ1-2; no clear D. V lost 1 base, J lost 5 bases, and 11 bases lay in between. This CDR3 has 14 residues. The V gene's germline CDR1 is LGHNA and CDR2 YNFKEQ. The CDR3 region has the DNA TGTGCCAGCAGCCAAGGGTCAAGAGAGTATGGCTACACCTTC. Its translation: CASSQGSREYGYTF.